This T cell receptor beta chain was recorded in a study of CD8 T cells in Susac syndrome. It was with random hexamers that about 0.45 to 1 ug RNA was reverse transcribed. TCRdb reprocessed the immunoSEQ multiplex PCR reads with MiXCR, giving one entry per CDR3 protein. Of roughly 200,000 distinct CDR3 sequences in the sample, approximately 93% are singletons; the top ten hold about 0.1%. The germline V gene encodes CDR1 SGHTA and CDR2 FQGTGA. CDR3 size: 15 residues. V shed 5 bases and J shed 6 bases, with 16 bases lying between them. The genes are TRBV7-3 and TRBJ2-2; weak D call: TRBD1 (5 bases). The clonotype originates from a human donor in good health. Sequenced material: CD4+ T cells from PBMCs. This CDR3 is CASSQTRGGAGELFF. CDR3 coding DNA: TGTGCCAGCAGCCAAACAAGGGGTGGGGCCGGGGAGCTGTTTTTT.